The present T cell receptor beta chain was sequenced within a study of CD8+CD57+ T cells in acquired aplastic anemia. Study in general: The DNA of sorted CD4+ and CD8+ cells averaged approximately 3.4 ug. Study-level findings and limits: Patients and controls turned out to have roughly 29 CD8+ CDR3 sequences in common.

Using genomic DNA as the template, TCR beta VDJ and CDR3 profiling was carried out. TCRdb reprocessed the reads with MiXCR, giving one entry per CDR3 protein. The sample consists of 180,000 or so distinct CDR3 sequences, around 48% of them appearing once. Trimming shortened V by 5 bases and J by 5 bases, and 24 bases separated the two germline ends. The length of the CDR3 is 17 residues. Before being chosen for sequencing, patients had shown CD8+CD57+ cell expansion by flow cytometry. Each patient carried a diagnosis of severe acquired aplastic anemia. Patient blood was sampled before any therapy had been received. This clonotype was recorded at least ten times. Its antigen is unidentified.

This clonotype was obtained from a human donor with aplastic anemia. The specimen was sorted CD4+, CD8+, or CD8+CD57+ T cells (not recorded which) from PBMCs. The chain has TRBV12-3 or TRBV12-4 and TRBJ2-5, with D maybe TRBD1 (7 bases). The CDR3 reads CASSPRGRQGRMETQYF. DNA of the CDR3: TGTGCCAGCAGTCCCAGGGGGAGGCAGGGGCGGATGGAGACCCAGTACTTC.